This entry lists 31 T cell receptor beta chains sequenced from one sample in a study of cytomegalovirus exposure and HLA in healthy donors. This PCR relied on a set of 60 Vbeta primers and 13 Jbeta primers. TCRdb's copy holds only in-frame clones and misses some; the assay was immunoSEQ multiplex PCR. This table has fewer than 200,000 clones, about two thirds appearing once. The sequenced material came from PBMCs. The receptors were sampled from a woman aged 30 to 39 in good health and CMV-seronegative.

The chain uses TRBV7-3 and TRBJ1-1, with 10 bases aligning to TRBD1. Germline CDR1 SGHTA, CDR2 FQGTGA. V lost 9 bases to trimming and J lost 3 bases; unmatched junction nucleotides: 4. The CDR3 extends over 13 amino acids. The CDR3 spells CASKDRGDTEAFF. The CDR3 DNA is TGTGCCAGTAAGGACAGGGGGGACACTGAAGCTTTCTTT.

In DNA, the CDR3 is TGTGCCAGCAGCACCCCCCGGGCTAGCGGGGGGGCGGAGACCCAGTACTTC. It codes for CASSTPRASGGAETQYF. V and J are TRBV9 and TRBJ2-5; TRBD2 matches at 12 bases. Germline V gene sequence: CDR1 SGDLS, CDR2 YYNGEE. V lost 4 bases and J lost 5; bases outside the gene matches: 12. The CDR3 loop spans 17 amino acids.

To note about this clone: This specimen includes other DNA sequences encoding the same CDR3. J is TRBJ1-3 and V is TRBV28, with D perhaps matching TRBD1 (5 bases). Trimming took off 4 bases at V and 0 bases at J, with 10 bases between the two ends. This CDR3 comprises 15 residues. The germline V gene has CDR1 MDHEN and CDR2 SYDVKM. The CDR3, as DNA: TGTGCCAGCAGTTCAGGACAAAGCTCTGGAAACACCATATATTTT. It encodes CASSSGQSSGNTIYF. The variable domain in full, with the rest retrieved from reference TRBV28 and TRBJ1-3, is DVKVTQSSRYLVKRTGEKVFLECVQDMDHENMFWYRQDPGLGLRLIYFSYDVKMKEKGDIPEGYSVSREKKERFSLILESASTNQTSMYLCASSSGQSSGNTIYFGEGSWLTVV.

About this clone: At one end the junction does not follow the germline gene, possibly because of a read error. The chain has TRBV7-6 and TRBJ2-2; 11 bases fit TRBD2. Germline values: CDR1 SGHVS, CDR2 FNYEAQ. The CDR3 contains 16 residues. Written as DNA, the CDR3 is TGTGCCAGCAGCTTTCCTAGCGGGGGGAACGCCGGGGAGCTGTTTTTT. Protein sequence: CASSFPSGGNAGELFF.

This rearrangement joins TRBV19 to TRBJ1-2; 10 nucleotides line up with TRBD1. Trimming cost V 4 bases and J 0 bases; bases outside gene matches: 2. Germline V lookup: CDR1 LNHDA, CDR2 SQIVND (reference sequence). The CDR3 consists of 15 residues. CDR3 in amino acids: CASSRGTGANYGYTF. Written as DNA, the CDR3 is TGTGCCAGTAGTAGAGGGACAGGGGCTAACTATGGCTACACCTTC.

This chain joins TRBV14 and TRBJ1-4; D uncertain. Germline V gene data show CDR1 as SGHDN and CDR2 as FVKESK. CDR3 size: 17 residues. Trimming pared 0 bases from V and 3 bases from J, leaving 14 bases between. CDR3 nucleotides: TGTGCCAGCAGCCAAGATACGACTTTTGTGGCTAATGAAAAACTGTTTTTT. It codes for CASSQDTTFVANEKLFF. The full variable domain, in which reference TRBV14 and TRBJ1-4 provide the parts outside the CDR3, is EAGVTQFPSHSVIEKGQTVTLRCDPISGHDNLYWYRRVMGKEIKFLLHFVKESKQDESGMPNNRFLAERTGGTYSTLKVQPAELEDSGVYFCASSQDTTFVANEKLFFGSGTQLSVL.

DNA for the CDR3: TGCGCCAGCAGCCAGACACCCATGGAGCCCCAGCATTTT. This codes for CASSQTPMEPQHF. The J gene is TRBJ1-5, the V gene TRBV4-3; D is ambiguous. Trimming took 3 bases from V and 8 from J, leaving 11 bases between them. This CDR3 is 13 amino acids long. CDR1 is LGHNA and CDR2 is YSLEER in the germline V gene.

This chain joins TRBV30 and TRBJ2-2, with D possibly matching TRBD2 (6 bases). The CDR3 is 14 amino acids. Germline assignment: CDR1 GTSNPN and CDR2 SVGIG (reference sequence). V was trimmed by 4 bases and J by 4 bases, leaving 13 bases between them. The CDR3 spells CAWKSGGTTGELFF. In DNA form, the CDR3 reads TGTGCCTGGAAAAGTGGGGGGACCACCGGGGAGCTGTTTTTT.

The V call is TRBV27, the J call TRBJ2-1, with D perhaps TRBD2 (6 bases). CDR1 is MNHEY, CDR2 SMNVEV, per germline (reference sequence). The CDR3 has 15 residues. V was trimmed by 7 bases and J by 4 bases, leaving 17 bases between them. The CDR3 coding sequence is TGTGCCAGCAAGGATCGCGGAGGGGAGTACAATGAGCAGTTCTTC. Its protein is CASKDRGGEYNEQFF.

To note about this clone: The missing conserved phenylalanine or tryptophan at the end of this CDR3 makes a read error likely. The J gene is TRBJ2-7, the V gene TRBV20-1; TRBD2 is a possible D gene (6 bases). Per germline, CDR1 DFQATT and CDR2 SNEGSKA (reference sequence). The CDR3 is 11 amino acids. In nucleotides, the CDR3 is TGCGTTTCTAGCGACTCCTACGAGCAGTACTCC. Its protein product is CVSSDSYEQYS.

The sample holds one count of this clone. The rearrangement links TRBV4-2 to TRBJ1-5; 7 bases are a match to TRBD1. Per germline, CDR1 LGHNA and CDR2 YNFKEQ. V was clipped by 3 bases and J by 7 bases; unmatched bases: 9. The CDR3 extends over 15 amino acids. This chain's CDR3 is CASSHGGGAGQPQHF. The CDR3 coding sequence is TGTGCCAGCAGCCATGGAGGGGGCGCCGGGCAGCCCCAGCATTTT.

The chain is built from TRBV6-4 and TRBJ2-1; 9 positions match TRBD2. CDR1 and CDR2 from the germline V gene are MRHNA and SNTAGT. V was pared by 4 bases and J by 6 bases, with 10 bases of the junction left unmatched. The CDR3 runs to 16 residues. The CDR3 nucleotides are TGTGCCAGCAGTGGCGGGGGCGGGAGGGCTATCAATGAGCAGTTCTTC. This encodes CASSGGGGRAINEQFF.

This chain links TRBV28 with TRBJ1-1, with 8 nucleotides matching TRBD1. The CDR3 sequence is 13 residues long. Trimming removed 6 bases from V and 5 bases from J; junction bases left unmatched: 5. Germline CDR1 is MDHEN and CDR2 is SYDVKM. The CDR3 coding sequence is TGTGCCAGCAGACCGGGACAGGAGACTGAAGCTTTCTTT. Its protein product is CASRPGQETEAFF.

The chain combines TRBV18 with TRBJ1-2; D not resolved. CDR1 KGHSH and CDR2 LQKENI come from the germline V gene. The CDR3 runs 13 residues. The ends were cut back, 3 bases at V and 2 bases at J, with 7 bases in the middle. CDR3 bases: TGTGCCAGCTCACCGGCCACCAACTATGGCTACACCTTC. Translating gives CASSPATNYGYTF. Complete variable domain (other parts from reference TRBV18 and TRBJ1-2): NAGVMQNPRHLVRRRGQEARLRCSPMKGHSHVYWYRQLPEEGLKFMVYLQKENIIDESGMPKERFSAEFPKEGPSILRIQQVVRGDSAAYFCASSPATNYGYTFGSGTRLTVV.

The genes are TRBV6-5 and TRBJ2-1, with TRBD2 matching 13 bases. Germline CDR1 MNHEY, CDR2 SVGAGI. This CDR3 has 16 amino acids. The J segment lost 7 bases and the V segment lost 2 bases, leaving 5 bases of the junction unmatched. The CDR3, as DNA: TGTGCCAGCAGTTACCGAGGGACTAGCGGGGTTAATGAGCAGTTCTTC. This sequence encodes CASSYRGTSGVNEQFF.

The V gene is TRBV6-5, the J gene TRBJ1-1, with D perhaps TRBD1 (6 bases). Per germline, CDR1 MNHEY and CDR2 SVGAGI. CDR3 length equals 13 residues. Trimming removed 7 bases from V and 1 base from J, with 10 bases in between. The CDR3 nucleotides are TGTGCCAGCATATCAGGGGCGAACACTGAAGCTTTCTTT. It yields the protein CASISGANTEAFF.

V and J are TRBV5-4 and TRBJ2-1; D gene uncertain. CDR1 SGHNT and CDR2 YYREEE come from the germline V gene (reference sequence). Trimming stripped 4 bases from V and 6 bases from J, with 17 bases between. The CDR3 totals 15 residues. CDR3 sequence reads: CASSPSRHFSNEQFF. In DNA form, the CDR3 reads TGTGCCAGCAGCCCCAGCCGACACTTCAGCAATGAGCAGTTCTTC.

This clone occurred once. The chain links TRBV29-1 to TRBJ1-2; D gene ambiguous. The CDR3 length is 11 residues. The germline V gene encodes CDR1 SQVTM and CDR2 ANQGSEA. The V gene lost 6 bases and the J gene lost 11 bases, with 16 bases spanning the gap. The CDR3 DNA reads TGCAGCGTAGCGGGTAACTTGGTTTACACCTTC. Its translation is CSVAGNLVYTF.

The chain links TRBV7-3 to TRBJ2-2; a possible D gene is TRBD1 (6 bases). The V gene lost 2 bases and the J gene lost 4 bases, with 14 bases spanning the gap. Germline CDR1 reads SGHTA; CDR2 reads FQGTGA. The CDR3 spans 16 residues. The CDR3 loop reads CASSLVPRRGTGELFF. The CDR3 DNA sequence: TGTGCCAGCAGCTTAGTCCCCCGCAGGGGCACCGGGGAGCTGTTTTTT.

The sample holds one count of this clone. J is TRBJ2-7 and V is TRBV19, with 8 bases matching TRBD2. Germline trimming cut 4 bases from V and 0 bases from J; bases unmatched to any gene: 2. CDR3 size: 14 residues. The germline V gene has CDR1 LNHDA and CDR2 SQIVND (reference sequence). The CDR3 sequence is CASSRRGGSYEQYF. The CDR3 DNA follows: TGTGCCAGTAGTAGACGGGGGGGCTCCTACGAGCAGTACTTC.

The chain is built from TRBV15 and TRBJ2-1, with TRBD2 matching 13 bases. Germline CDR1 LNHNV, CDR2 YYDKDF (reference sequence). With V trimmed by 3 bases and J by 7 bases, 0 bases remained unmatched. CDR3 length equals 14 residues. The CDR3 DNA reads TGTGCCACCAGCAGGGGACTAGCGGGAAATGAGCAGTTCTTC. Translated: CATSRGLAGNEQFF.

The chain couples TRBV12-5 to TRBJ2-3; 7 bases are shared with TRBD1. CDR1 and CDR2 (germline): LGHNT, FRNRAP. V was pared by 6 bases and J by 3 bases, with 6 bases of the junction left unmatched. There are 14 residues in the CDR3. The CDR3 nucleotides are TGTGCTAGTGGCCGAATACAGGGGACAGATACGCAGTATTTT. Its translation is CASGRIQGTDTQYF.

The J gene is TRBJ1-2, the V gene TRBV7-6; D is ambiguous. There are 13 residues in the CDR3. Germline V gene sequence: CDR1 SGHVS, CDR2 FNYEAQ. Trimming stripped 5 bases from V and 4 bases from J, with 11 bases between. CDR3 sequence reads: CASSLAPSYGYTF. The CDR3 region has the DNA TGTGCCAGCAGCCTCGCGCCTAGCTATGGCTACACCTTC. Based on the CDR3 plus reference TRBV7-6 and TRBJ1-2, the full variable domain is GAGVSQSPRYKVTKRGQDVALRCDPISGHVSLYWYRQALGQGPEFLTYFNYEAQQDKSGLPNDRFSAERPEGSISTLTIQRTEQRDSAMYRCASSLAPSYGYTFGSGTRLTVV.

A few counts support this clone. The rearrangement uses TRBV7-2 and TRBJ2-5, with D maybe TRBD2 (7 bases). The V gene lost 9 bases and the J gene lost 5 bases, with 22 bases spanning the gap. The CDR3 extends over 15 amino acids. CDR1 is SGHTA, CDR2 FQGNSA, per germline. The CDR3 protein is CASLPLGGEGETQYF. The DNA for the CDR3 is TGTGCCAGTCTCCCGCTAGGGGGGGAAGGGGAGACCCAGTACTTC.

The V call is TRBV28, the J call TRBJ1-1; D remains unclear. V lost 6 bases to trimming and J lost 7 bases, with 12 bases between them. CDR1 MDHEN and CDR2 SYDVKM come from the germline V gene. CDR3 length: 12 residues. Here the CDR3 DNA reads TGTGCCAGCAGAGTAACCGGGAGTGAAGCTTTCTTT. Its protein product is CASRVTGSEAFF.

J is TRBJ1-1 and V is TRBV4-1; D gene unclear. Per the germline V gene, CDR1 is MGHRA and CDR2 is YSYEKL. Between the trimmed V and J ends, which lost 0 bases and 4 bases, there was a span of 12 bases. The CDR3 has 15 amino acids. The CDR3 DNA follows: TGCGCCAGCAGCCAAGAAGTCGGGGAGACCACTGAAGCTTTCTTT. Amino acids: CASSQEVGETTEAFF.

J is TRBJ1-6 and V is TRBV19, with 9 bases fitting TRBD1. Germline V CDR1 and CDR2: LNHDA, SQIVND (reference sequence). The CDR3 has 16 amino acids. After removal of 3 bases from V and 8 bases from J, the junction contained 8 bases not matched to a gene. CDR3: CASSIPRDREDSPLHF. The CDR3, as DNA: TGTGCCAGTAGTATCCCAAGGGACAGGGAGGATTCACCCCTCCACTTT.

This clone was counted only a few times. J is TRBJ2-1 and V is TRBV7-9, with TRBD2 matching over 14 bases. The CDR3 sequence is 16 residues long. With V trimmed by 4 bases and J by 6 bases, 5 bases remained unmatched. CDR1 and CDR2 (germline): SEHNR, FQNEAQ (reference sequence). CDR3 coding DNA: TGTGCCAGCAGCTCCTTCGGGACTAGCGGGAGCAATGAGCAGTTCTTC. As protein: CASSSFGTSGSNEQFF.

The chain links TRBV11-2 to TRBJ2-5; D gene ambiguous. This CDR3 has 16 residues. CDR1 and CDR2 (germline): SGHAT, FQNNGV. V lost 3 bases to trimming and J lost 0 bases, with 14 bases between them. CDR3 DNA: TGTGCCAGCAGCTTTTCTCGCGGCCCGTACCAAGAGACCCAGTACTTC. Its protein is CASSFSRGPYQETQYF.

The V gene is TRBV15, the J gene TRBJ2-7, with D possibly being TRBD1 (5 bases). Germline-derived CDR1 and CDR2 are LNHNV and YYDKDF (reference sequence). Trimming pared 0 bases from V and 3 bases from J, leaving 15 bases between. The CDR3 runs to 16 residues. This CDR3 reads CATSREGAGDLYEQYF. CDR3 nucleotides: TGTGCCACCAGCAGAGAAGGGGCAGGTGATCTCTACGAGCAGTACTTC.

The chain is built from TRBV2 and TRBJ1-1, with a weak D call TRBD1 (5 bases). V dropped 4 bases and J dropped 6 bases, with 12 bases sitting between them. Germline-derived CDR1 and CDR2 are SNHLY and FYNNEI. This CDR3 is 13 amino acids long. As DNA, the CDR3 is TGTGCCAGCAGTGCCGAAGGGGCACCTGAAGCTTTCTTT. Protein product: CASSAEGAPEAFF.